This is a list of T cell receptor beta chains from one sample in a study of regulatory T cells in long-lasting Graves disease. TCRdb ran MiXCR on the multiplex PCR reads and lists one entry per CDR3 protein. This table holds roughly 260,000 distinct CDR3 sequences, 15% to 20% found once. The same data also contributed to another study, on T cells in Graves' hyperthyroidism and ophthalmopathy.

This sample comprised peripheral blood mononuclear cells (PBMCs), obtained at new diagnosis, from a patient treated with antithyroid drugs. Every receptor here comes from a woman aged 25 to 45 with Graves disease. CDR3s include the opening cysteine and the closing phenylalanine or tryptophan. The D gene is left open where the match is weak. Clone size is stated in some rows and not others, as once, few, many or a class when expanded.

many TRBJ2-3 TRBV20-1 NA CSAPGPSTDTQYF TGCAGTGCTCCGGGACCGAGCACAGATACGCAGTATTTT
many TRBJ1-6 TRBV28 NA CASSFGGRDNSPLHF TGTGCCAGCAGTTTCGGGGGGCGTGATAATTCACCCCTCCACTTT
many TRBJ2-5 TRBV11-2 NA CASSSIRGPETQYF TGTGCCAGCAGCTCCATCAGGGGACCAGAGACCCAGTACTTC
many TRBJ1-6 TRBV7-3 TRBD1 CASSPTGQGATLHF TGTGCCAGCAGCCCCACGGGACAGGGGGCGACCCTCCACTTT
many TRBJ1-2 TRBV20-1 NA CSARKRGSNYGYTF TGCAGTGCTAGAAAACGGGGGTCTAACTATGGCTACACCTTC
NA TRBJ1-4 TRBV7-9 TRBD1 CASSLHQGGLNEKLFF TGTGCCAGCAGCCTGCATCAAGGGGGCTTAAATGAAAAACTGTTTTTT
few TRBJ1-1 TRBV20-1 NA CSAARTGEAFF TGCAGTGCTGCCCGGACGGGTGAAGCTTTCTTT
many TRBJ2-3 TRBV4-1 TRBD2 CASSQVLPVRGGADTQYF TGCGCCAGCAGCCAAGTTCTCCCCGTGCGGGGGGGAGCAGATACGCAGTATTTT
many TRBJ1-1 TRBV11-2 NA CASSQRGGLNTEAFF TGTGCCAGCAGCCAAAGGGGGGGGCTGAACACTGAAGCTTTCTTT
NA TRBJ2-4 TRBV6-1 TRBD1 CASSEVNGQGAKNIQYF TGTGCCAGCAGTGAAGTTAATGGACAGGGGGCCAAAAACATTCAGTACTTC
NA TRBJ2-1 TRBV11-2 NA CASSLEVTMEQFF TGTGCCAGCAGCTTAGAAGTCACAATGGAGCAGTTCTTC
many TRBJ1-1 TRBV11-2 NA CASSPSLTDTEAFF TGTGCCAGCAGCCCTAGTTTAACTGACACTGAAGCTTTCTTT
NA TRBJ2-3 TRBV12-3/TRBV12-4 TRBD2 CASSNKRERQTDTQYF TGTGCCAGCAGTAATAAGCGGGAGCGCCAGACAGATACGCAGTATTTT
NA TRBJ1-5 TRBV20-1 NA CSARESGPGQPQHF TGCAGTGCTAGAGAAAGTGGACCGGGACAGCCCCAGCATTTT
few TRBJ1-2 TRBV28 NA CASSSPSRGGYTF TGTGCCAGCAGTAGCCCCTCACGGGGTGGCTACACCTTC
many TRBJ1-3 TRBV20-1 NA CSAREGMSGNTIYF TGCAGTGCTAGGGAGGGAATGTCTGGAAACACCATATATTTT
NA TRBJ2-2 TRBV20-1 NA CSARESGELFF TGCAGTGCTAGGGAGTCCGGGGAGCTGTTTTTT
NA TRBJ2-1 TRBV7-3 TRBD2 CASSPTSGGAYAMSGQFF TGTGCCAGCAGCCCCACTAGCGGGGGGGCCTATGCGATGAGTGGGCAGTTCTTC
few TRBJ1-1 TRBV7-8 NA CASSLLGGTEASF TGTGCCAGCAGCTTGCTCGGAGGGACTGAAGCTTCCTTT
few TRBJ1-2 TRBV29-1 NA CSVEEPGRENYGYTF TGCAGCGTTGAAGAGCCGGGACGGGAAAACTATGGCTACACCTTC
many TRBJ1-2 TRBV9 NA CASSPTDAAFYGYTF TGTGCCAGCAGCCCGACGGATGCGGCTTTCTATGGCTACACCTTC
few TRBJ1-6 TRBV27 NA CASSFTSRASPLHF TGTGCCAGCAGTTTCACATCCCGGGCTTCACCCCTCCACTTT
many TRBJ1-1 TRBV19 NA CASTPLQGNTEAFF TGTGCCAGTACCCCACTCCAGGGGAACACTGAAGCTTTCTTT
many TRBJ1-5 TRBV3-1 NA CASSPTNSNQPQHF TGTGCCAGCAGCCCCACGAATAGCAATCAGCCCCAGCATTTT
few TRBJ1-2 TRBV25-1 NA CASADIKKGYTF TGTGCCAGCGCGGACATAAAGAAGGGCTACACCTTC
many TRBJ2-3 TRBV7-9 NA CASSPETDTQYF TGTGCCAGCAGCCCCGAGACTGATACGCAGTATTTT
few TRBJ2-2 TRBV19 NA CASRLGWQVTGELFF TGTGCCAGTAGACTCGGATGGCAGGTGACCGGGGAGCTGTTTTTT
many TRBJ2-5 TRBV7-9 NA CASSRGAVETQYF TGTGCCAGCAGCCGGGGGGCGGTGGAGACCCAGTACTTC